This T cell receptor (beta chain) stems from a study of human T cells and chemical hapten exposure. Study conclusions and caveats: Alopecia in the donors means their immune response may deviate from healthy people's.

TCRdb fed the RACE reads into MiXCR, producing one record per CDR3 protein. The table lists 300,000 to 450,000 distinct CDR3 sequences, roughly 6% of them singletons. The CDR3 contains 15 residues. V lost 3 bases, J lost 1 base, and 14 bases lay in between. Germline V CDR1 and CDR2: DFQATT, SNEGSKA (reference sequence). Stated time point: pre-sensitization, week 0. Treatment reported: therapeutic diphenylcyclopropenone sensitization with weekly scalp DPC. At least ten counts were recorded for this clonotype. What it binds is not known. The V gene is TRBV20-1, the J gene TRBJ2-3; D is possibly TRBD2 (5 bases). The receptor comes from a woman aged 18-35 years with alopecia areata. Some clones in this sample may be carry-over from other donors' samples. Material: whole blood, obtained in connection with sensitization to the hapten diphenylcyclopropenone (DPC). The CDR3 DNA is TGCAGTGCTAGTCGGGGAGCTAGACGCACAGATACGCAGTATTTT. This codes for CSASRGARRTDTQYF.